This TCR beta chain appears in the sequencing data of a study of CD8 T cells in ankylosing spondylitis. Findings of the study overall: Matched ankylosing spondylitis synovial fluid reportedly contained a significantly enriched population of disease-linked clones.

Between the trimmed V and J ends, which lost 5 bases and 3 bases, there was a span of 17 bases. Germline CDR1 MGHDK, CDR2 SYGVNS. The CDR3 totals 17 residues. TCRdb independently ran MiXCR on the 5' RACE reads; one entry per CDR3 protein. The sample holds 200,000 to 250,000 distinct CDR3 sequences, about 11% seen once. With regard to this clonotype: No antigen is known for it.

Sample: blood, either unsorted or a sorted T cell fraction (not recorded which). The clonotype was recovered from a male donor with ankylosing spondylitis or in good health (not recorded which). J is TRBJ2-6 and V is TRBV25-1; D is perhaps TRBD1 or TRBD2 (5 bases each). The CDR3 DNA follows: TGTGCCAGCAGTCCCCTTCCCCAGGGAGATGGGGCCAACGTCCTGACTTTC. Amino acid sequence: CASSPLPQGDGANVLTF.